This TCR beta chain is from a study of Graves' ophthalmopathy and Graves' hyperthyroidism. The junction had 12 bases not matched to a gene; V was cut back by 7 bases and J by 4 bases. The CDR3 is made up of 14 amino acids. Germline V lookup: CDR1 SQVTM, CDR2 ANQGSEA. This clonotype was seen many times. Researchers took RNA transcripts and amplified TCR beta CDR3 regions from them. Following a first-round RT-PCR that used HTBI primers, a second-round multiplex PCR was carried out. TCRdb analysed the multiplex PCR reads with MiXCR anew, one entry per CDR3 protein. The repertoire holds about 700,000 distinct CDR3 sequences, roughly 40% seen once, with 44% in the top ten.

Material: peripheral blood. The chain employs TRBV29-1 and TRBJ1-1; TRBD1 agrees at 7 bases. The TCR was taken from an adult man with Graves' ophthalmopathy. This CDR3 reads CSGLTGSRVTEAFF. The CDR3 DNA reads TGCAGCGGTCTGACAGGGAGTCGTGTCACTGAAGCTTTCTTT.